These 21 T cell receptor beta chains were all obtained from the same sample, sequenced in a study of post-analysis software for immune sequencing data. Whole-study findings and limits: Among roughly 5 TRBV segments more frequent in patients than controls were TRBV5-6, TRBV5-1 and TRBV20-1.

For these TCRs, the target antigens are not known. Tagging with unique molecular identifiers was a feature of the TCR beta cDNA libraries. TCRdb fed the PCR reads into MiXCR, producing one record per CDR3 protein. This sample carries 650,000 to 850,000 distinct CDR3 sequences, 46% of them seen once, and the ten largest clones take just under 5%. Specimen: blood. These receptors were obtained from a girl aged 10-17 years with multiple sclerosis.

This chain connects TRBV27 to TRBJ2-7; 9 positions agree with TRBD2. Trimming at V came to 6 bases and at J to 4 bases, leaving 13 bases not matched to a gene. Germline V gives CDR1 MNHEY, CDR2 SMNVEV (reference sequence). The CDR3 is 16 amino acids. The CDR3: CASSLSAGGRVYEQYF. The CDR3 DNA follows: TGTGCCAGCAGCCTATCGGCGGGAGGGCGTGTATACGAGCAGTACTTC.

This clonotype was picked up a small number of times. The chain couples TRBV27 to TRBJ1-1; D call uncertain. Germline V CDR1 and CDR2: MNHEY, SMNVEV (reference sequence). The CDR3 sequence is 13 residues long. Trimming took 3 bases from V and 4 from J, leaving 9 bases between them. The CDR3 DNA is TGTGCCAGCAGTTTGGCGGTTAGCACTGAAGCTTTCTTT. This translates into CASSLAVSTEAFF.

Only one count was recorded for this clonotype. This chain links TRBV5-1 with TRBJ2-1; 8 positions agree with TRBD2. CDR1 is SGHRS, CDR2 YFSETQ, per germline. Losses at the gene ends were 4 bases for V and 3 bases for J; bases not matched to a gene: 12. The CDR3 contains 17 residues. CDR3 amino acids: CASSPGTGLDSYNEQFF. Here the CDR3 DNA reads TGCGCCAGCAGCCCAGGGACGGGACTAGACAGCTACAATGAGCAGTTCTTC.

This clonotype was seen a handful of times. J is TRBJ2-3 and V is TRBV4-2; no reliable D call. CDR3 size: 13 residues. The V gene's germline CDR1 is LGHNA and CDR2 YNFKEQ. The V and J ends lost 0 bases and 7 bases respectively, with 8 bases between them. The CDR3 loop is CASSQESENTQYF. In DNA, the CDR3 is TGTGCCAGCAGCCAAGAATCCGAGAATACGCAGTATTTT.

This clonotype has just a few counts. The chain combines TRBV6-6 with TRBJ2-5, with 8 bases identical to TRBD2. The J call is doubtful: the DNA matches TRBJ2-7 better. The CDR3 has 15 residues. CDR1 and CDR2 (germline): MNHNY, SVGAGI (reference sequence). The CDR3 DNA follows: TGTGCCAGCACGGTTCAAAGGACGGGAGGGTACGAGCAGTACTTC. Protein sequence: CASTVQRTGGYEQYF.

The rearrangement links TRBV4-3 to TRBJ2-3; D gene unclear. CDR3 size: 15 residues. Looked up from germline, CDR1 is LGHNA and CDR2 is YSLEER. V dropped 0 bases and J dropped 1 base, with 8 bases sitting between them. CDR3 in DNA: TGCGCCAGCAGCCAAGATCGTAGCCGCACAGATACGCAGTATTTT. This sequence encodes CASSQDRSRTDTQYF.

This CDR3 reads CSVDGGSSGANVLTF. The DNA for the CDR3 is TGCAGCGTTGACGGGGGGAGCTCTGGGGCCAACGTCCTGACTTTC. V gene TRBV29-1 combines with J gene TRBJ2-6; 7 nucleotides match TRBD2. This CDR3 is built from 15 residues. From germline, CDR1 is SQVTM and CDR2 ANQGSEA. After removal of 3 bases from V and 0 bases from J, the junction contained 2 bases not matched to a gene.

This clonotype was seen a handful of times. This sequence joins TRBV11-1 and TRBJ2-5, with D perhaps TRBD1 (5 bases). Per germline, CDR1 SGHAT and CDR2 FQDESV (reference sequence). The CDR3 consists of 13 residues. The V end lost 5 bases, the J end lost 7 bases, and 14 bases lay between the germline ends. Written as DNA, the CDR3 is TGTGCCAGCAGCCAAGACAGAGCCAGGACCCAGTACTTC. It is translated as CASSQDRARTQYF.

This clonotype has a handful of counts. Its ends do not fully match the called genes, so a read error is possible. The chain recombines TRBV5-1 with TRBJ2-5; D assignment may be TRBD1 or TRBD2 (5 bases each). Per germline, CDR1 SGHRS and CDR2 YFSETQ. This CDR3 is built from 14 residues. CDR3 loop: CASSGRDGQEAQYF. For the CDR3, the DNA is TGCGCCAGCAGCGGCCGGGACGGCCAAGAGGCCCAGTACTTC.

The chain employs TRBV27 and TRBJ2-7; no definite D call. The CDR3 is 13 amino acids. Trimming pared 5 bases from V and 1 base from J, leaving 9 bases between. The germline gives CDR1 MNHEY, CDR2 SMNVEV (reference sequence). CDR3 amino acids: CASSPYLSYEQYF. Written as DNA, the CDR3 is TGTGCCAGCAGTCCATACCTATCCTACGAGCAGTACTTC.

The chain couples TRBV20-1 to TRBJ2-3, with 7 bases that match TRBD2. The length of the CDR3 is 12 residues. The germline V gene encodes CDR1 DFQATT and CDR2 SNEGSKA (reference sequence). V was pared by 5 bases and J by 6 bases, with 5 bases of the junction left unmatched. The CDR3 is CSAGAGGDTQYF. The CDR3 DNA reads as TGCAGTGCTGGGGCCGGGGGGGATACGCAGTATTTT.

This clonotype has more than one count but fewer than ten. V is TRBV11-2 and J is TRBJ2-6; 8 bases match TRBD2. Germline CDR1 SGHAT, CDR2 FQNNGV. This CDR3 contains 19 residues. V lost 3 bases to trimming and J lost 1 base; unmatched junction nucleotides: 11. CDR3 sequence (DNA): TGTGCCAGCAGCTTCCGTGTAGCGGGGATATGGTCTGGGGCCAACGTCCTGACTTTC. This gives the protein CASSFRVAGIWSGANVLTF. The whole variable domain, filled in from reference TRBV11-2 and TRBJ2-6, reads EAGVAQSPRYKIIEKRQSVAFWCNPISGHATLYWYQQILGQGPKLLIQFQNNGVVDDSQLPKDRFSAERLKGVDSTLKIQPAKLEDSAVYLCASSFRVAGIWSGANVLTFGAGSRLTVL.

The chain is built from TRBV27 and TRBJ2-3; the match to TRBD2 covers 8 bases. The CDR3 runs 14 residues. V lost 8 bases to trimming and J lost 3 bases; unmatched junction nucleotides: 7. The germline V gene has CDR1 MNHEY and CDR2 SMNVEV (reference sequence). This CDR3 reads CASREGERTDTQYF. CDR3 nucleotide sequence: TGTGCCAGCCGGGAGGGCGAGAGGACAGATACGCAGTATTTT.

This chain uses TRBV20-1 with TRBJ1-5; 10 bases map to TRBD1. Germline-derived CDR1 and CDR2 are DFQATT and SNEGSKA (reference sequence). This CDR3 has 13 residues. V shed 5 bases and J 7 bases; nucleotides not matched to a gene: 5. This chain's CDR3 is CSAHGTGEQPQHF. The CDR3 nucleotides read TGCAGTGCTCACGGGACAGGGGAACAGCCCCAGCATTTT.

This clonotype was picked up one time. V gene TRBV29-1 combines with J gene TRBJ1-1, with no clear D. Germline assignment: CDR1 SQVTM and CDR2 ANQGSEA. V lost 5 bases to trimming and J lost 4 bases, with 8 bases between them. The length of the CDR3 is 11 residues. The chain's CDR3 is CSVHELTEAFF. DNA of the CDR3: TGCAGCGTTCACGAGCTCACTGAAGCTTTCTTT.

This clonotype was seen a handful of times. This sequence joins TRBV9 and TRBJ1-2; maybe TRBD1 (5 bases). Germline CDR1 and CDR2: SGDLS and YYNGEE. This CDR3 comprises 13 residues. V dropped 3 bases and J dropped 3 bases, with 9 bases sitting between them. CDR3 amino acids: CASSDGADYGYTF. DNA for the CDR3: TGTGCCAGCAGCGACGGGGCCGACTATGGCTACACCTTC.

This rearrangement joins TRBV7-3 to TRBJ2-1; D possibly corresponds to TRBD2 (6 bases). The length of the CDR3 is 15 residues. The germline V gene has CDR1 SGHTA and CDR2 FQGTGA. Between the trimmed V and J ends, which lost 5 bases and 7 bases, there was a span of 18 bases. CDR3 nucleotides: TGTGCCAGCAGCAGAAGGGGCGGGACGGGGAATGAGCAGTTCTTC. Translation gives CASSRRGGTGNEQFF.

The chain recombines TRBV29-1 with TRBJ2-3, with unresolved D. Germline V gene lookup returns CDR1 SQVTM and CDR2 ANQGSEA. V was trimmed by 8 bases and J by 3 bases, leaving 12 bases between them. The CDR3 totals 12 residues. The CDR3 DNA is TGCAGCACCCTTTGGGTTACAGATACGCAGTATTTT. Amino acid sequence: CSTLWVTDTQYF.

The gene calls are TRBV5-4 and TRBJ2-3, with D maybe TRBD1 (6 bases). Deletions cut 4 bases from V and 4 bases from J, with 16 bases between. The germline V gene encodes CDR1 SGHNT and CDR2 YYREEE (reference sequence). This CDR3 is 15 amino acids long. In nucleotides, the CDR3 is TGTGCCAGCAGCACTAGGGGGTTTCCTCCAGATACGCAGTATTTT. It specifies CASSTRGFPPDTQYF.

V and J are TRBV24-1 and TRBJ2-1; D uncertain. CDR1 and CDR2 (germline): KGHDR, SFDVKD. V lost 3 bases, J lost 0 bases, and 14 bases lay in between. This CDR3 contains 17 residues. DNA for the CDR3: TGTGCCACCAGTGATCCGAGCCTAACCAGCTCCTACAATGAGCAGTTCTTC. Encoded protein: CATSDPSLTSSYNEQFF.

This chain connects TRBV6-5 to TRBJ1-2; D perhaps matches TRBD1 (5 bases). Per the germline V gene, CDR1 is MNHEY and CDR2 is SVGAGI. Trimming shortened V by 2 bases and J by 7 bases, and 11 bases separated the two germline ends. CDR3 length: 13 amino acids. CDR3 nucleotides: TGTGCCAGCAGTTACCGGGACTGGGGTGGCTACACCTTC. Translation: CASSYRDWGGYTF.